One and the same sample provided the 5 T cell receptor beta chains below, sequenced in a study of Graves' ophthalmopathy and Graves' hyperthyroidism. Investigators amplified TCR beta CDR3 regions from RNA transcripts. The workflow started with a first-round RT-PCR run with HTBI primers and then moved on to a second-round multiplex PCR. TCRdb reprocessed the multiplex PCR reads with MiXCR, giving one entry per CDR3 protein. The sample yields a few hundred thousand distinct CDR3 sequences, approximately 37% seen once. The sample comprised peripheral blood or thyroid tissue (not recorded which). These receptors were taken from an adult man with Graves' hyperthyroidism.

This clonotype has ten or more counts. V gene TRBV2 combines with J gene TRBJ1-3; no clear D. Between the trimmed V and J ends, which lost 9 bases and 0 bases, there was a span of 15 bases. This CDR3 contains 15 residues. Germline-derived CDR1 and CDR2 are SNHLY and FYNNEI. The DNA for the CDR3 is TGTGCCAGTCTTTATCCGGCCAGCTCTGGAAACACCATATATTTT. Its translation is CASLYPASSGNTIYF.

This clonotype was seen repeatedly, ten times or more. The chain combines TRBV5-1 with TRBJ2-2; 10 bases align to TRBD1. CDR3 size: 16 residues. Germline CDR1 and CDR2: SGHRS and YFSETQ. V shed 3 bases, J shed 6 bases, and the junction held 8 bases outside the gene matches. The CDR3 spells CASSWTTGGAAGELFF. Here the CDR3 DNA reads TGCGCCAGCAGCTGGACGACAGGGGGCGCCGCCGGGGAGCTGTTTTTT.

This clonotype was seen a few times. The V call is TRBV10-3, the J call TRBJ1-5; TRBD1 agrees at 8 bases. The germline V gene has CDR1 ENHRY and CDR2 SYGVKD. The CDR3 loop spans 15 amino acids. With 10 bases clipped from V and 7 bases from J, the junction kept 15 bases outside the gene matches. This CDR3 is CASTITDRAGQPQHF. The DNA for the CDR3 is TGTGCCAGCACCATAACGGACAGGGCGGGACAGCCCCAGCATTTT.

V usage is TRBV29-1 and J usage is TRBJ2-6, with D unclear. The V and J ends lost 3 bases and 4 bases respectively, with 10 bases between them. This CDR3 is built from 14 residues. From germline, CDR1 is SQVTM and CDR2 ANQGSEA. CDR3 sequence (DNA): TGCAGCGTTGAGTTGCCTCAGGGGGCCAACGTCCTGACTTTC. Translation gives CSVELPQGANVLTF.

A remark on this clonotype: A junction end diverges from the germline sequence, so it may reflect a read error. The chain combines TRBV7-6 with TRBJ2-5; D gene ambiguous. Germline CDR1 is SGHVS and CDR2 is FNYEAQ. The CDR3 is made up of 13 amino acids. CDR3 in DNA: TGTGCCAGCTCACCCGGCAACCAAGAGTCCCAGTACTTC. Protein product: CASSPGNQESQYF.